The 19 T cell receptor beta chains in this list originate from one sample, sequenced in a study of blood T cells in healthy people across ages (dated by TCRdb to between 2014 and 2016). Libraries were prepared through 5' RACE. The sample was run on an Illumina HiSeq 2500. The second PCR ran for about 6 to 12 cycles and used a J-beta primer mix along with a sample-barcoded 5' primer. TCRdb redid the processing of the public reads, applying fastp at Q25 and MiXCR, and retained in-frame beta chains. Every distinct CDR3 protein forms one entry, paired with its most common genes and DNA. The sample has about 1.5 million distinct CDR3 sequences on record, roughly 43% of them singletons. About 4% of the sample is held by the ten biggest clonotypes. Sample: blood. The receptor source for this set is a woman aged 18-29 years in good health.

The chain links TRBV2 to TRBJ2-1; 13 positions match TRBD2. Trimming cost V 8 bases and J 8 bases; bases outside gene matches: 6. This CDR3 has 14 amino acids. Looked up from germline, CDR1 is SNHLY and CDR2 is FYNNEI. The CDR3 coding sequence is TGTGCCAGCTCGACTAGCGGGGGGAAGGATGAGCAGTTCTTC. It yields the protein CASSTSGGKDEQFF.

The rearrangement links TRBV29-1 to TRBJ1-2; tentatively, D is TRBD1 (6 bases). Per germline, CDR1 SQVTM and CDR2 ANQGSEA. The CDR3 is 15 residues long. The CDR3 loop is CSADLQGRSNYGYTF. Written as DNA, the CDR3 is TGCAGTGCAGATCTACAGGGTCGATCTAACTATGGCTACACCTTC. The full variable domain, with the rest looked up from reference TRBV29-1 and TRBJ1-2, is SAVISQKPSRDICQRGTSLTIQCQVDSQVTMMFWYRQQPGQSLTLIATANQGSEATYESGFVIDKFPISRPNLTFSTLTVSNMSPEDSSIYLCSADLQGRSNYGYTFGSGTRLTVV.

This clonotype was seen more than once but under ten times. The chain carries TRBV5-6 and TRBJ1-1, with TRBD1 matching 7 bases. Trimming at V came to 0 bases and at J to 10 bases, leaving 9 bases not matched to a gene. The CDR3 is made up of 14 amino acids. Germline V lookup: CDR1 SGHDT, CDR2 YYEEEE. This chain's CDR3 is CASSLDGTVYGAFF. In DNA, the CDR3 is TGTGCCAGCAGCTTGGACGGGACAGTTTACGGAGCTTTCTTT.

The chain links TRBV4-1 to TRBJ2-2; D is unclear. CDR3 length: 14 residues. Trimming cost V 4 bases and J 7 bases, with 13 bases left between them. Germline V gives CDR1 MGHRA, CDR2 YSYEKL. CDR3 protein: CASSRPYSIGELFF. The CDR3 bases are TGCGCCAGCAGCCGTCCATACTCGATCGGGGAGCTGTTTTTT.

J is TRBJ2-7 and V is TRBV15; D not certain. The V end lost 0 bases, the J end lost 2 bases, and 8 bases lay between the germline ends. The CDR3 loop spans 14 amino acids. Germline V lookup: CDR1 LNHNV, CDR2 YYDKDF (reference sequence). The CDR3 loop is CATSRDRSAYEQYF. DNA for the CDR3: TGTGCCACCAGCAGAGATAGATCGGCCTACGAGCAGTACTTC.

With respect to this clonotype: The CDR3 carries no conserved terminal phenylalanine or tryptophan, so it likely arises from a read error. J is TRBJ2-1 and V is TRBV18; D is unclear. The V gene lost 2 bases and the J gene lost 0 bases, with 8 bases spanning the gap. The CDR3 runs to 15 residues. Germline assignment: CDR1 KGHSH and CDR2 LQKENI. Written as DNA, the CDR3 is TGTGCCAGCTCACCAGGAAGCGTCTCCTACAATGAGCAGTTCGTC. It specifies CASSPGSVSYNEQFV.

This clonotype was recorded a few times. V gene TRBV29-1 combines with J gene TRBJ2-3; weak D call: TRBD2 (6 bases). The CDR3 is made up of 15 amino acids. Trimming cost V 3 bases and J 0 bases, with 13 bases left between them. Germline V gives CDR1 SQVTM, CDR2 ANQGSEA. The CDR3: CSVEGGGDSTDTQYF. DNA of the CDR3: TGCAGCGTTGAGGGAGGCGGGGACAGCACAGATACGCAGTATTTT.

As concerns this clonotype: Compared with germline, one end of the junction differs, possibly owing to a read error. The chain recombines TRBV5-1 with TRBJ2-7; 7 nucleotides agree with TRBD1. The CDR3 is 15 amino acids. Germline V gene sequence: CDR1 SGHRS, CDR2 YFSETQ. Written as DNA, the CDR3 is TGCGCCGGCAGCATCCTCAGGGGGACCCCAAACGAGCAGTACTTC. This encodes CAGSILRGTPNEQYF.

This clonotype has a handful of counts. The V and J genes are TRBV7-2 and TRBJ1-1, with 8 bases that match TRBD1. The CDR3 is 14 residues long. Trimming cost V 5 bases and J 4 bases; bases outside gene matches: 6. Germline CDR1 and CDR2: SGHTA and FQGNSA. The CDR3 region has the DNA TGTGCCAGCAGCCCGGACAGGGTAAGCACTGAAGCTTTCTTT. Translated, it gives CASSPDRVSTEAFF.

The gene calls are TRBV12-3 or TRBV12-4 and TRBJ1-4; a possible D gene is TRBD1 (5 bases). This CDR3 is 15 amino acids long. Trimming pared 4 bases from V and 6 bases from J, leaving 15 bases between. The CDR3 DNA is TGTGCCAGCAGTTCCCCCGCGGGGGGGTATGAAAAACTGTTTTTT. This codes for CASSSPAGGYEKLFF.

The chain couples TRBV12-3 or TRBV12-4 to TRBJ2-7; TRBD1 agrees at 7 bases. This CDR3 is built from 14 residues. The V and J ends lost 7 bases and 1 base, in that order; junction bases with no gene match: 7. CDR3 coding DNA: TGTGCCAGCAACATGAAGGGGGCTTCCTACGAGCAGTACTTC. Its translation: CASNMKGASYEQYF.

This clonotype was counted once. V is TRBV14 and J is TRBJ1-2, with D possibly matching TRBD1 (5 bases). The ends were cut back, 2 bases at V and 4 bases at J, with 11 bases in the middle. CDR1 SGHDN and CDR2 FVKESK come from the germline V gene. CDR3 length equals 14 residues. CDR3 region: CASSQRPGTYGYTF. The CDR3 DNA reads TGTGCCAGCAGCCAAAGACCGGGGACCTATGGCTACACCTTC.

This clonotype was counted a few times. CDR3 region: CSAPGLEANEQYF. The CDR3 DNA follows: TGCAGTGCGCCGGGACTAGAAGCCAATGAGCAGTACTTC. The rearrangement joins TRBV20-1 to TRBJ2-5; TRBD2 matches at 8 bases. CDR3 length equals 13 residues. CDR1 is DFQATT and CDR2 is SNEGSKA in the germline V gene (reference sequence). Trimming cost V 6 bases and J 11 bases; bases outside gene matches: 14.

The sample holds a few counts of this clonotype. V is TRBV15 and J is TRBJ2-1; 10 bases line up with TRBD2. J gave up 3 bases and V 4 bases, and 3 bases lay outside the gene matches. CDR1 and CDR2 from the germline V gene are LNHNV and YYDKDF (reference sequence). This CDR3 region has 15 residues. CDR3 loop: CATSTGTSVYNEQFF. In DNA form, the CDR3 reads TGTGCCACCAGCACCGGGACTAGCGTCTACAATGAGCAGTTCTTC. Looking up the rest from reference TRBV15 and TRBJ2-1 gives the full variable domain: DAMVIQNPRYQVTQFGKPVTLSCSQTLNHNVMYWYQQKSSQAPKLLFHYYDKDFNNEADTPDNFQSRRPNTSFCFLDIRSPGLGDTAMYLCATSTGTSVYNEQFFGPGTRLTVL.

The sample holds a few counts of this clonotype. This sequence joins TRBV20-1 and TRBJ2-7; 8 bases are a match to TRBD2. The CDR3 covers 15 residues. CDR1 is DFQATT and CDR2 is SNEGSKA in the germline V gene (reference sequence). J gave up 0 bases and V 3 bases, and 7 bases lay outside the gene matches. CDR3 protein: CSARGWRGASYEQYF. The CDR3 nucleotides are TGCAGTGCTAGGGGCTGGCGGGGGGCCTCCTACGAGCAGTACTTC.

V usage is TRBV29-1 and J usage is TRBJ2-5; D is possibly TRBD1 (5 bases). The V gene lost 2 bases and the J gene lost 4 bases, with 11 bases spanning the gap. Looked up from germline, CDR1 is SQVTM and CDR2 is ANQGSEA. This CDR3 contains 13 residues. In DNA, the CDR3 is TGCAGCGTTGAAACAGGCCTTACAGAGACCCAGTACTTC. Translation gives CSVETGLTETQYF.

This clonotype appeared a few times. Here the CDR3 DNA reads TGTGCCAGCAGACAAGACAGTGTCACCGGGGAGCTGTTTTTT. Translated: CASRQDSVTGELFF. The chain joins TRBV7-9 to TRBJ2-2; possible D gene TRBD1, 5 bases. V lost 6 bases, J lost 4 bases, and 12 bases lay in between. This CDR3 is 14 amino acids long. Germline values: CDR1 SEHNR, CDR2 FQNEAQ (reference sequence).

The V and J genes are TRBV7-2 and TRBJ2-3; 12 bases fit TRBD2. Germline V lookup: CDR1 SGHTA, CDR2 FQGNSA. V lost 5 bases and J lost 3; bases outside the gene matches: 3. The length of the CDR3 is 15 residues. CDR3: CASSPSGGATDTQYF. CDR3 bases: TGTGCCAGCAGCCCTAGCGGGGGGGCAACAGATACGCAGTATTTT.

The chain is built from TRBV7-8 and TRBJ1-4; D might be TRBD1 (5 bases). CDR1 and CDR2 (germline): SGHVS, FQNEAQ. Trimming took off 5 bases at V and 6 bases at J, with 10 bases between the two ends. This CDR3 is built from 13 residues. CDR3 region: CASSRRGYEKLFF. For the CDR3, the DNA is TGTGCCAGCAGCCGGCGGGGGTATGAAAAACTGTTTTTT. Based on the CDR3 plus reference TRBV7-8 and TRBJ1-4, the full variable domain is GAGVSQSPRYKVAKRGQDVALRCDPISGHVSLFWYQQALGQGPEFLTYFQNEAQLDKSGLPSDRFFAERPEGSVSTLKIQRTQQEDSAVYLCASSRRGYEKLFFGSGTQLSVL.